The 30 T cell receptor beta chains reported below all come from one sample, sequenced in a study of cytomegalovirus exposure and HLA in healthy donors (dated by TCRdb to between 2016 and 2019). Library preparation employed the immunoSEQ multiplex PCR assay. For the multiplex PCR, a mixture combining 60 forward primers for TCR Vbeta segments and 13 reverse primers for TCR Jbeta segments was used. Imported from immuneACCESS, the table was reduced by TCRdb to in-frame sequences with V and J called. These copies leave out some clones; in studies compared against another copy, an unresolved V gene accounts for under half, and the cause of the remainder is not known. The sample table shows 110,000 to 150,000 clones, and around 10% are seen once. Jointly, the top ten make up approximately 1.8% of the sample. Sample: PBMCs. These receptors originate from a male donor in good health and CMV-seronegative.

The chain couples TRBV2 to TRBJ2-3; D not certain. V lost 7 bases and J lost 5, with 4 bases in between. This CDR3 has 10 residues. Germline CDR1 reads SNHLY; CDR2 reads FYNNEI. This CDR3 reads CASTLDTQYF. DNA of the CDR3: TGTGCCAGCACCTTAGATACGCAGTATTTT.

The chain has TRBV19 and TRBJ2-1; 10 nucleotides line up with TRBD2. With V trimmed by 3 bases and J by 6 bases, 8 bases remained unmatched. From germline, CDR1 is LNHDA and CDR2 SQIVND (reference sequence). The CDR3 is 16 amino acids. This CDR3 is CASSMIEAGGRNEQFF. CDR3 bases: TGTGCCAGTAGTATGATCGAAGCGGGGGGGCGCAATGAGCAGTTCTTC.

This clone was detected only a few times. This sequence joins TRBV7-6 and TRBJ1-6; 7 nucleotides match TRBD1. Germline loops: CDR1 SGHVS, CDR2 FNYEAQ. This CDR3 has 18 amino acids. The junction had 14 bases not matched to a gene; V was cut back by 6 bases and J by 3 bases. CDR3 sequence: CASSPTGPSPLYNSPLHF. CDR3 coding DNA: TGTGCCAGCAGTCCGACAGGGCCTTCCCCCCTCTATAATTCACCCCTCCACTTT. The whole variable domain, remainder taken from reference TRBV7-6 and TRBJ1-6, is GAGVSQSPRYKVTKRGQDVALRCDPISGHVSLYWYRQALGQGPEFLTYFNYEAQQDKSGLPNDRFSAERPEGSISTLTIQRTEQRDSAMYRCASSPTGPSPLYNSPLHFGNGTRLTVT.

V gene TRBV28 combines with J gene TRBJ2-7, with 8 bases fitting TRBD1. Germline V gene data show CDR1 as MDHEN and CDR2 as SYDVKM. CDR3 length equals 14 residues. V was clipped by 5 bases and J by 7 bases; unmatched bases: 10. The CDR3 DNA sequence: TGTGCCAGCAGTCGCGACAGGGGTGGTCGGGAGCAGTACTTC. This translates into CASSRDRGGREQYF.

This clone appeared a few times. The CDR3: CASSLVANYGYTF. The DNA for the CDR3 is TGTGCCAGCAGCTTGGTAGCTAACTATGGCTACACCTTC. The J gene is TRBJ1-2, the V gene TRBV5-6; D not certain. The V and J ends lost 0 bases and 0 bases respectively, with 3 bases between them. Germline loops: CDR1 SGHDT, CDR2 YYEEEE. The CDR3 is made up of 13 amino acids.

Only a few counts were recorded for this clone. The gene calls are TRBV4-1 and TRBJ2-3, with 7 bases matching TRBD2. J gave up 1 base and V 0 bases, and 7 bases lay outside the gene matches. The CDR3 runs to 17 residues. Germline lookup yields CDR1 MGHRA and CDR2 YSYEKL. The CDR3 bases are TGCGCCAGCAGCCAAGATTATCTAGCGGCAGGCACAGATACGCAGTATTTT. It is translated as CASSQDYLAAGTDTQYF.

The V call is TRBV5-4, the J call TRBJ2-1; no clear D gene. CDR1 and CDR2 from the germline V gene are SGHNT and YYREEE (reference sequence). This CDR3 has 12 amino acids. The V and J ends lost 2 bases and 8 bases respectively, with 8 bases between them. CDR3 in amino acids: CASSFGSDEQFF. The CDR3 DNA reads TGTGCCAGCAGCTTCGGAAGCGATGAGCAGTTCTTC.

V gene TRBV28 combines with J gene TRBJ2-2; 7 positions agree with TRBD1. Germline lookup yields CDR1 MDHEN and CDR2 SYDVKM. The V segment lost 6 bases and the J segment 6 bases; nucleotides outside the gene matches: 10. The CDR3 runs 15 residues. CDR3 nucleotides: TGTGCCAGCAGGGCCGACAGGGTTGGGCCCGGGGAGCTGTTTTTT. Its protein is CASRADRVGPGELFF.

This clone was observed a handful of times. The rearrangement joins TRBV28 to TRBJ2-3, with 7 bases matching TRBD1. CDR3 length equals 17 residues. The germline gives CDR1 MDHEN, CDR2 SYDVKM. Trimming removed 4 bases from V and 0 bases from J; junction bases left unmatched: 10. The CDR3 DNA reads TGTGCCAGCAGTTCTCAGATTACAGGGGTGAGCACAGATACGCAGTATTTT. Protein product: CASSSQITGVSTDTQYF.

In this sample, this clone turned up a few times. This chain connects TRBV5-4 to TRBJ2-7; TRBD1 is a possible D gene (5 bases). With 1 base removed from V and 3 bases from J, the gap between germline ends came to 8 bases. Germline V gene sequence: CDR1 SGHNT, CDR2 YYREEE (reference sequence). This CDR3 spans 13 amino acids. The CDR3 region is CASSLYQGYEQYF. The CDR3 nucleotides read TGTGCCAGCAGCTTGTACCAGGGCTACGAGCAGTACTTC.

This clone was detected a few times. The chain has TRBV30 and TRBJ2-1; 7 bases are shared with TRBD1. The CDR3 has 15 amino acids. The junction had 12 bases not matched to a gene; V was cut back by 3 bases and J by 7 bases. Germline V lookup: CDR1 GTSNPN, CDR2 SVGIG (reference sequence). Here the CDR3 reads CAWSTGVVSGNEQFF. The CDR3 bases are TGTGCCTGGAGCACAGGGGTAGTATCAGGGAATGAGCAGTTCTTC.

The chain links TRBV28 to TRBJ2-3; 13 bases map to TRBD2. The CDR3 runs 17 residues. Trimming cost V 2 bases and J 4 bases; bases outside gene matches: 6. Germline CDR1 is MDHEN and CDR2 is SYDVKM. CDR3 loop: CASSLGVLAGGADTQYF. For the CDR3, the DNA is TGTGCCAGCAGTTTAGGAGTACTAGCGGGAGGGGCAGATACGCAGTATTTT.

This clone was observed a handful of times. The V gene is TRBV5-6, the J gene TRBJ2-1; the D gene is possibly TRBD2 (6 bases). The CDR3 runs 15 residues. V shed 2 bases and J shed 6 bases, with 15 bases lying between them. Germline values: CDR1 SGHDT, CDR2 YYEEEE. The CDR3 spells CASSLPGRGTNEQFF. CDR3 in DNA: TGTGCCAGCAGCTTACCGGGACGCGGGACCAATGAGCAGTTCTTC.

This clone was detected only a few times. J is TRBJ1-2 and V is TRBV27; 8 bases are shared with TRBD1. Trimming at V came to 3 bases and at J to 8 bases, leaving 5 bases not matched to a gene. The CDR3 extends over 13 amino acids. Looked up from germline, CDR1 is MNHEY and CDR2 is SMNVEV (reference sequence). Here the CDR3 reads CASSFGTGGGYTF. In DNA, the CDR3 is TGTGCCAGCAGTTTCGGGACAGGCGGGGGCTACACCTTC.

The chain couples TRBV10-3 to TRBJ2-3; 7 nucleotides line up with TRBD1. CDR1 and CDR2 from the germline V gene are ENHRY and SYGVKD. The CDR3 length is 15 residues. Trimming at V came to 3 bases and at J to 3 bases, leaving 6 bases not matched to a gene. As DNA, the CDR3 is TGTGCCATCAGTGATTCACAGGGGATAACAGATACGCAGTATTTT. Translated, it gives CAISDSQGITDTQYF.

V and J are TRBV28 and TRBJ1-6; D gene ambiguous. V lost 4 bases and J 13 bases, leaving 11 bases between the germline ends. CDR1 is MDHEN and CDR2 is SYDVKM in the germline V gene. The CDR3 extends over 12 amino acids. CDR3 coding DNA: TGTGCCAGCAGTTCCTACCCCTCGCCCCTCCACTTT. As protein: CASSSYPSPLHF.

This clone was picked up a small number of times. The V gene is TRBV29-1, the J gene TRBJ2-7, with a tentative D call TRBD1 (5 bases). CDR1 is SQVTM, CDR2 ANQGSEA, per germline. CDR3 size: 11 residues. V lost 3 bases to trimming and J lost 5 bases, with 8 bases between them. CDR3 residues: CSVDIRDEQYF. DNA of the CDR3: TGCAGCGTTGATATCAGGGACGAGCAGTACTTC.

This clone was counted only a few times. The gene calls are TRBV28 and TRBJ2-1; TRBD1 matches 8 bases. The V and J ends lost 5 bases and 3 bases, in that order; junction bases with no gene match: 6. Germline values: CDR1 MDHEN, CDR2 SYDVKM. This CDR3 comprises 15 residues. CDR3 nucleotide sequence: TGTGCCAGCAGTGGACAGGGTGTGGGCTACAATGAGCAGTTCTTC. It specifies CASSGQGVGYNEQFF.

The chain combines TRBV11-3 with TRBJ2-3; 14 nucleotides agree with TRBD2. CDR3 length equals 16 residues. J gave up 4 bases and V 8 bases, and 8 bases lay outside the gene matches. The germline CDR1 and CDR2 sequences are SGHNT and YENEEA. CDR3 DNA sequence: TGTGCCAGCTTCTCCGGGACTAGCGGGGGCGCAGATACGCAGTATTTT. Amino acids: CASFSGTSGGADTQYF.

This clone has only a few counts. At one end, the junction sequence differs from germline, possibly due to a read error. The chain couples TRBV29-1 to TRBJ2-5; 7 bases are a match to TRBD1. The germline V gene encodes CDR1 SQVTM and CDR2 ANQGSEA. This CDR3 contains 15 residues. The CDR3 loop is CSVPRDRLNQGTQYF. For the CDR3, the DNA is TGCAGCGTTCCCCGGGACAGACTTAACCAAGGGACCCAGTACTTC. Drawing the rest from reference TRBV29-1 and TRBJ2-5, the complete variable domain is SAVISQKPSRDICQRGTSLTIQCQVDSQVTMMFWYRQQPGQSLTLIATANQGSEATYESGFVIDKFPISRPNLTFSTLTVSNMSPEDSSIYLCSVPRDRLNQGTQYFGPGTRLLVL.

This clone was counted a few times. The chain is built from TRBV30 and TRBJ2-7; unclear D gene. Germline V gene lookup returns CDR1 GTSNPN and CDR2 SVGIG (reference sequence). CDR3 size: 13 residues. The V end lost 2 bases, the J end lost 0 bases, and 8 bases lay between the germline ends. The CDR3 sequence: CAWSISVSYEQYF. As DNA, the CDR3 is TGTGCCTGGAGTATCTCTGTCTCCTACGAGCAGTACTTC.

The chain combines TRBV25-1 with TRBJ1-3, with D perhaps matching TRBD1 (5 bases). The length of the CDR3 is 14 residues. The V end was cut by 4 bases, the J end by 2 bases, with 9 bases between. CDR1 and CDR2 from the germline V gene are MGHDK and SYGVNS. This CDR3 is CASSVSGPGNTIYF. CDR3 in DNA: TGTGCCAGCAGTGTCTCAGGGCCTGGAAACACCATATATTTT.

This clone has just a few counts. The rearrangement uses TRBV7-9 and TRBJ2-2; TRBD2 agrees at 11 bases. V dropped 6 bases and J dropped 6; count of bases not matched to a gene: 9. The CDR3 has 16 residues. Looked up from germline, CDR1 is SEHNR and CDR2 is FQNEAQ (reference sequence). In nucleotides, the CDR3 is TGTGCCAGCAGTCTTCTAGCGGGAGGCTTGGCCGGGGAGCTGTTTTTT. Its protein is CASSLLAGGLAGELFF.

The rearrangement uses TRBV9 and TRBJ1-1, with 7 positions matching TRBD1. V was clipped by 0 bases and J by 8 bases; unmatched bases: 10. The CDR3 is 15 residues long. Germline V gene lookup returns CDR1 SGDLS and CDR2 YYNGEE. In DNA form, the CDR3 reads TGTGCCAGCAGCGTAGCGGAGACACAGGGGATGGAAGCTTTCTTT. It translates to CASSVAETQGMEAFF. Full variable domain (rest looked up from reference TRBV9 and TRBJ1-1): DSGVTQTPKHLITATGQRVTLRCSPRSGDLSVYWYQQSLDQGLQFLIQYYNGEERAKGNILERFSAQQFPDLHSELNLSSLELGDSALYFCASSVAETQGMEAFFGQGTRLTVV.

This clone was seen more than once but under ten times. This CDR3 reads CAAEGLIRGEQYF. The CDR3, as DNA: TGTGCCGCAGAGGGCCTTATCAGGGGTGAGCAGTACTTC. V usage is TRBV7-2 and J usage is TRBJ2-5; a possible D gene is TRBD1 (6 bases). The CDR3 sequence is 13 residues long. Germline values: CDR1 SGHTA, CDR2 FQGNSA. V was shortened by 11 bases and J by 11 bases, with 24 bases between the two germline ends.

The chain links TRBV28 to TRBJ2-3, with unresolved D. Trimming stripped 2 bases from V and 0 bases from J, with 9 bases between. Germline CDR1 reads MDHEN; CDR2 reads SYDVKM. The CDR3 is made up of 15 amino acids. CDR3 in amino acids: CASSLVSSSTDTQYF. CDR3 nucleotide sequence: TGTGCCAGCAGTTTAGTCTCGTCTAGCACAGATACGCAGTATTTT.

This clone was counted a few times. CDR3 DNA: TGTGCCAGCTTATTCCGCAGGGGGAGCACAGATACGCAGTATTTT. Protein: CASLFRRGSTDTQYF. This rearrangement joins TRBV7-8 to TRBJ2-3; 7 positions match TRBD1. Germline V gene sequence: CDR1 SGHVS, CDR2 FQNEAQ. The junction had 8 bases not matched to a gene; V was cut back by 8 bases and J by 0 bases. CDR3 length: 15 amino acids. Full variable domain (rest looked up from reference TRBV7-8 and TRBJ2-3): GAGVSQSPRYKVAKRGQDVALRCDPISGHVSLFWYQQALGQGPEFLTYFQNEAQLDKSGLPSDRFFAERPEGSVSTLKIQRTQQEDSAVYLCASLFRRGSTDTQYFGPGTRLTVL.

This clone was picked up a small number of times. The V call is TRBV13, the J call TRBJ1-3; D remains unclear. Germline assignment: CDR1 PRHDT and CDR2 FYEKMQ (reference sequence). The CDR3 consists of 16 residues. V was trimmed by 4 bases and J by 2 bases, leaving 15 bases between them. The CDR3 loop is CASSSLRGNAGNTIYF. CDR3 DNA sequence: TGTGCCAGCAGCTCCCTTCGCGGGAACGCTGGAAACACCATATATTTT.

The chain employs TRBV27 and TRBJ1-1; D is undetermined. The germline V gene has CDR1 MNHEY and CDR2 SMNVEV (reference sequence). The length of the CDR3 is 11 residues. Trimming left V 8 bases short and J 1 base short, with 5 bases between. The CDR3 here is CASYTNTEAFF. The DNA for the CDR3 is TGTGCCAGCTACACGAACACTGAAGCTTTCTTT.

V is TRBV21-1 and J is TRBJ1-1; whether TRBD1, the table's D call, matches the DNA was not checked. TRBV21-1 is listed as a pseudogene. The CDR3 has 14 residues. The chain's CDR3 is CARGTVQMNTEAFF. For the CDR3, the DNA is TGTGCCAGAGGGACAGTTCAGATGAACACTGAAGCTTTCTTT.